This T cell receptor (beta chain) stems from a study of T cells in Graves' hyperthyroidism and ophthalmopathy. The CDR3 runs 18 residues. The J segment lost 5 bases and the V segment lost 0 bases, leaving 12 bases of the junction unmatched. Germline assignment: CDR1 SNHLY and CDR2 FYNNEI. There are many counts of this clonotype. Amplified regions were TCR beta CDR3 sequences from RNA transcripts. HTBI primers were the set used in a first-round RT-PCR of the TCR CDR3. TCRdb fed the multiplex PCR reads into MiXCR, producing one record per CDR3 protein. Among 450,000 to 700,000 distinct CDR3 sequences listed, under 60% were seen once.

What was sequenced was peripheral blood or thyroid tissue (not recorded which). The chain joins TRBV2 to TRBJ2-5, with TRBD1 identical over 10 bases. This sequence originates from an adult woman with Graves' disease, either hyperthyroidism or ophthalmopathy (not recorded which). The CDR3 is CASSEALQGQGLMETQYF. CDR3 sequence (DNA): TGTGCCAGCAGTGAAGCTCTTCAGGGACAGGGGTTGATGGAGACCCAGTACTTC.